The rows below give T cell receptor beta chains drawn from one sample of a study of OX40 agonist ivuxolimab in advanced cancers. Repertoires were generated with immunoSEQ multiplex PCR, while TCRdb's copy carries only in-frame clones and drops some. Among around 18,000 clones listed, approximately 87% were seen once. The material sequenced was CD4+ or CD8+ T cells sorted from blood, taken in a trial of the OX40 agonist ivuxolimab. These receptors came from an adult with an advanced solid tumor such as melanoma, head and neck, liver or kidney cancer. Both conserved end residues are part of each CDR3. Each record gives: CDR3 DNA, CDR3 protein, J gene, CDR3 length, clone size, V gene, D gene. A D gene is named only where the DNA matches it firmly. Clone size is given for some rows only: seen once, a few or many times, or a class if the clone is expanded.

DNA: TGCGCCAGCAGCGCTGTAGACAGTGGTGCAGAGCAGTACTTC
CDR3: CASSAVDSGAEQYF
J: TRBJ2-7
length: 14
size: once
V: TRBV5-1
D: NA

DNA: TGTGCCAGCAGCCCCATTCCCCCAAGCGGGAGGCTGAGGGAGACCCAGTACTTC
CDR3: CASSPIPPSGRLRETQYF
J: TRBJ2-5
length: 18
size: NA
V: TRBV7-2
D: TRBD2

DNA: TGCAGCGTAGGACTAGCGGGAGGTCCCACAGATACGCAGTATTTT
CDR3: CSVGLAGGPTDTQYF
J: TRBJ2-3
length: 15
size: once
V: TRBV29-1
D: TRBD2

DNA: TGTGCCAGCAGCAACGACGAAGGTCTCGCCTACGAGCAGTACTTC
CDR3: CASSNDEGLAYEQYF
J: TRBJ2-7
length: 15
size: NA
V: TRBV21-1
D: NA

DNA: TGTGCCAGCAGTTACTCAGGTGCGTTTACTGAAGCTTTCTTT
CDR3: CASSYSGAFTEAFF
J: TRBJ1-1
length: 14
size: NA
V: TRBV6-5
D: NA

DNA: TGTGCCAGCAGTCAGCGGACAGCCGGTCAAGAGACCCAGTACTTC
CDR3: CASSQRTAGQETQYF
J: TRBJ2-5
length: 15
size: NA
V: TRBV2
D: NA

DNA: TGTGCCTGGAGTGGGTTGGCCGGGTTGGGAGCTAACTATGGCTACACCTTC
CDR3: CAWSGLAGLGANYGYTF
J: TRBJ1-2
length: 17
size: NA
V: TRBV30
D: NA

DNA: TGTGCCAGCAGCTTGGCCCTGGGCCCGAACACCGGGGAGCTGTTTTTT
CDR3: CASSLALGPNTGELFF
J: TRBJ2-2
length: 16
size: NA
V: TRBV5-4
D: NA

DNA: TGTGCCAGCAGTTTCGGGACTAGCGGGTACAATGAGCAGTTCTTC
CDR3: CASSFGTSGYNEQFF
J: TRBJ2-1
length: 15
size: NA
V: TRBV6-5
D: TRBD2

DNA: TGTGCCAGCAGCTTAGATTGGCGGGGGGATCAAGAGACCCAGTACTTC
CDR3: CASSLDWRGDQETQYF
J: TRBJ2-5
length: 16
size: once
V: TRBV11-2
D: TRBD2

DNA: TGTGCCAGCAGTTTTGGACTTTCTAACACAGATACGCAGTATTTT
CDR3: CASSFGLSNTDTQYF
J: TRBJ2-3
length: 15
size: NA
V: TRBV27
D: NA

DNA: TGTGCCAGCAGTCCCCACGGTCAGCCCCAGCATTTT
CDR3: CASSPHGQPQHF
J: TRBJ1-5
length: 12
size: NA
V: TRBV27
D: NA

DNA: TGTGCCAGCAGCCCGGCGGGGGCGGGGGATGGCAGAGGTACGCAGTATTTT
CDR3: CASSPAGAGDGRGTQYF
J: TRBJ2-3
length: 17
size: NA
V: TRBV7-2
D: NA

DNA: TGTGCCAGCAGCGGGACAGGGGACTATGGCTACACCTTC
CDR3: CASSGTGDYGYTF
J: TRBJ1-2
length: 13
size: few
V: TRBV9
D: TRBD1

DNA: TGTGCCAGCAGCTTATACGGGAACCAGTACTTC
CDR3: CASSLYGNQYF
J: TRBJ2-5
length: 11
size: NA
V: TRBV11-2
D: NA

DNA: TGCGCCAGCAGCCAAGGGTCTAGCGGGAGGTACGAGCAGTACTTC
CDR3: CASSQGSSGRYEQYF
J: TRBJ2-7
length: 15
size: NA
V: TRBV4-1
D: TRBD2

DNA: TGTGCCAGCAGCTTTATAGAAAACAATGAGCAGTTCTTC
CDR3: CASSFIENNEQFF
J: TRBJ2-1
length: 13
size: NA
V: TRBV7-8
D: NA

DNA: TGTGCCAGCAGCTTACTATACGGGACTAGCGCGTCCAATGAGCAGTTCTTC
CDR3: CASSLLYGTSASNEQFF
J: TRBJ2-1
length: 17
size: once
V: TRBV7-2
D: TRBD2

DNA: TGTGCCAGCAGTCGGGACTATGGCTACACCTTC
CDR3: CASSRDYGYTF
J: TRBJ1-2
length: 11
size: NA
V: TRBV6-6
D: NA

DNA: TGCGCCAGCAGCCAAGATCGAGGGGAAGCCTACGAGCAGTACTTC
CDR3: CASSQDRGEAYEQYF
J: TRBJ2-7
length: 15
size: NA
V: TRBV4-3
D: NA

DNA: TGCGCCAGCAGCCAAGATATCGTGTCCTATAATTCACCCCTCCACTTT
CDR3: CASSQDIVSYNSPLHF
J: TRBJ1-6
length: 16
size: NA
V: TRBV4-3
D: NA

DNA: TGTGCCAGTAACACACTGGCTTTGGACACTGAAGCTTTCTTT
CDR3: CASNTLALDTEAFF
J: TRBJ1-1
length: 14
size: NA
V: TRBV19
D: NA

DNA: TGTGCCAGCAGCGTAGGGGTAACCTACAATGAGCAGTTCTTC
CDR3: CASSVGVTYNEQFF
J: TRBJ2-1
length: 14
size: NA
V: TRBV9
D: NA

DNA: TGTGCCAGCAGTTTCGGGGCGTACAATGAGCAGTTCTTC
CDR3: CASSFGAYNEQFF
J: TRBJ2-1
length: 13
size: NA
V: TRBV27
D: NA

DNA: TGTGCCAGCAGTTTATGGGGACCGAACTACGAGCAGTACTTC
CDR3: CASSLWGPNYEQYF
J: TRBJ2-7
length: 14
size: once
V: TRBV27
D: NA

DNA: TGTGCCAGCAGTTACTCGTTATTCAATGAGCAGTTCTTC
CDR3: CASSYSLFNEQFF
J: TRBJ2-1
length: 13
size: NA
V: TRBV6-5
D: NA

DNA: TGTGCCAGCAGTTGGGTGGCACCGGGGGAGCTGTTTTTT
CDR3: CASSWVAPGELFF
J: TRBJ2-2
length: 13
size: NA
V: TRBV28
D: NA

DNA: TGTGCCAGCAGTCCACAAGGGGGGAATGATGGCTACACCTTC
CDR3: CASSPQGGNDGYTF
J: TRBJ1-2
length: 14
size: NA
V: TRBV6-5
D: NA

DNA: TGCAGCGTTGAGCGGGACAACTCCTACGAGCAGTACTTC
CDR3: CSVERDNSYEQYF
J: TRBJ2-7
length: 13
size: NA
V: TRBV29-1
D: NA

DNA: TGTGCCAGCTCTGCGAGGGACCCCTACAATGAGCAGTTCTTC
CDR3: CASSARDPYNEQFF
J: TRBJ2-1
length: 14
size: NA
V: TRBV18
D: NA

DNA: TGTGCCAGCACCGTGAATATGTGGCAATCAAATTCGGATGAGCAGTTCTTC
CDR3: CASTVNMWQSNSDEQFF
J: TRBJ2-1
length: 17
size: NA
V: TRBV25-1
D: NA

DNA: TGCGCCAGCAGCCAAGTCATCAGGTCGCCGAACTATGGCTACACCTTC
CDR3: CASSQVIRSPNYGYTF
J: TRBJ1-2
length: 16
size: NA
V: TRBV4-1
D: NA

DNA: TGTGCCAGTAGTATCTTAGGCGAGTACGAGCAGTACTTC
CDR3: CASSILGEYEQYF
J: TRBJ2-7
length: 13
size: medium-sized
V: TRBV19
D: NA

DNA: TGTGCCAGCAGTGAAACTAGCGCCGGGGAGCTGTTTTTT
CDR3: CASSETSAGELFF
J: TRBJ2-2
length: 13
size: NA
V: TRBV6-4
D: TRBD2

DNA: TGTGCCAGCAGCTTGGAAGGGACAGTATACGAGCAGTACTTC
CDR3: CASSLEGTVYEQYF
J: TRBJ2-7
length: 14
size: NA
V: TRBV5-5
D: TRBD1

DNA: TGTGCCAGTAGTATCTCCAGGGCCTACGAGCAGTACTTC
CDR3: CASSISRAYEQYF
J: TRBJ2-7
length: 13
size: few
V: TRBV19
D: NA

DNA: TGTGCCAGCTCGACTAGCGGGAGTTTCGGTGAGCAGTTCTTC
CDR3: CASSTSGSFGEQFF
J: TRBJ2-1
length: 14
size: NA
V: TRBV6-4
D: TRBD2

DNA: TGTGCCAGTAGTCCGAGCGGGCCTTACAATGAGCAGTTCTTC
CDR3: CASSPSGPYNEQFF
J: TRBJ2-1
length: 14
size: NA
V: TRBV19
D: NA

DNA: TGCGCCAGCAGCCAAGATGGGGCACAGCCCCAGCATTTT
CDR3: CASSQDGAQPQHF
J: TRBJ1-5
length: 13
size: NA
V: TRBV4-1
D: NA

DNA: TGTGCCAGCAGCCAAGAAGAGTTGGTCTACGAGCAGTACTTC
CDR3: CASSQEELVYEQYF
J: TRBJ2-7
length: 14
size: NA
V: TRBV4-2
D: NA

DNA: TGCGCCAGCAGCCAGCTAGCGGGAGACACCTACGAGCAGTACTTC
CDR3: CASSQLAGDTYEQYF
J: TRBJ2-7
length: 15
size: medium-sized
V: TRBV4-1
D: TRBD2

DNA: TGTGCCAGCAGCAAGAAGTTAGACACTGAAGCTTTCTTT
CDR3: CASSKKLDTEAFF
J: TRBJ1-1
length: 13
size: few
V: TRBV21-1
D: NA

DNA: TGTGCCAGCAGCGCCGGACTAGCGGGATCCTACAATGAGCAGTTCTTC
CDR3: CASSAGLAGSYNEQFF
J: TRBJ2-1
length: 16
size: NA
V: TRBV9
D: TRBD2

DNA: TGTGCCAGCAGCCAACCAAGCGGGAGCTCCTACAATGAGCAGTTCTTC
CDR3: CASSQPSGSSYNEQFF
J: TRBJ2-1
length: 16
size: NA
V: TRBV14
D: TRBD2

DNA: TGTGCCAGCGAGCCAGGGAACACTGAAGCTTTCTTT
CDR3: CASEPGNTEAFF
J: TRBJ1-1
length: 12
size: NA
V: TRBV28
D: NA

DNA: TGTGCCAGCAAGAGGATGGGACTCAAAGAGACCCAGTACTTC
CDR3: CASKRMGLKETQYF
J: TRBJ2-5
length: 14
size: NA
V: TRBV27
D: NA

DNA: TGTGCCAGCACCACCGGGGGGGTGAGCAATCAGCCCCAGCATTTT
CDR3: CASTTGGVSNQPQHF
J: TRBJ1-5
length: 15
size: once
V: TRBV28
D: NA

DNA: TGTGGAACGACAGGGAGTGGCACTGAAGCTTTCTTT
CDR3: CGTTGSGTEAFF
J: TRBJ1-1
length: 12
size: NA
V: TRBV6-5
D: TRBD1

DNA: TGTGCCAGCAGTGACCCCCCCCGGGGGCTTTACACTGAAGCTTTCTTT
CDR3: CASSDPPRGLYTEAFF
J: TRBJ1-1
length: 16
size: NA
V: TRBV6-1
D: NA

DNA: TGTGCCAGCAGCTTGGAGGCGGACTACGAGCAGTACTTC
CDR3: CASSLEADYEQYF
J: TRBJ2-7
length: 13
size: NA
V: TRBV5-5
D: NA

DNA: TGCGCCAGCAGCTTGACTCCAGGCTACGAGCAGTACTTC
CDR3: CASSLTPGYEQYF
J: TRBJ2-7
length: 13
size: NA
V: TRBV5-1
D: NA

DNA: TGTGCCAGCAGCCCTGGACTAGCGGGAGCTACAGATACGCAGTATTTT
CDR3: CASSPGLAGATDTQYF
J: TRBJ2-3
length: 16
size: NA
V: TRBV14
D: TRBD2

DNA: TGTGCCAGTAGTATTCGACAGGCAACTAATGAAAAACTGTTTTTT
CDR3: CASSIRQATNEKLFF
J: TRBJ1-4
length: 15
size: NA
V: TRBV19
D: NA